This T cell receptor (beta chain) originates from a study of shared clonotypes between healthy human individuals. Only CD45RO-negative cells positively selected for CCR7 counted as naive CD8 cells, so terminally differentiated effector memory CD45RA+ cells were excluded. Germline CDR1 and CDR2: SGHNT and YYREEE (reference sequence). This CDR3 contains 12 residues. Deletions cut 2 bases from V and 4 bases from J, with 3 bases between. The assay was immunoSEQ multiplex PCR, and TCRdb's table has in-frame clones only and misses some. The data contain about 2.2 million clones, just over 90% of them singletons. Concerning this clone itself: What it recognizes is unknown. Other nucleotide sequences in the sample specify the same CDR3.

Study results and caveats: Approximately 5% of naive CD4 clonotypes were shared across a handful of donors.

The sequenced sample consisted of naive CD8+ T cells from PBMCs. The genes are TRBV5-4 and TRBJ2-2; D not resolved. The receptor's source is a man aged 18 to 30 in good health. Some clones in this sample may be carry-over from other donors' samples. For the CDR3, the DNA is TGTGCCAGCAGCTTTGGCACCGGGGAGCTGTTTTTT. It codes for CASSFGTGELFF.